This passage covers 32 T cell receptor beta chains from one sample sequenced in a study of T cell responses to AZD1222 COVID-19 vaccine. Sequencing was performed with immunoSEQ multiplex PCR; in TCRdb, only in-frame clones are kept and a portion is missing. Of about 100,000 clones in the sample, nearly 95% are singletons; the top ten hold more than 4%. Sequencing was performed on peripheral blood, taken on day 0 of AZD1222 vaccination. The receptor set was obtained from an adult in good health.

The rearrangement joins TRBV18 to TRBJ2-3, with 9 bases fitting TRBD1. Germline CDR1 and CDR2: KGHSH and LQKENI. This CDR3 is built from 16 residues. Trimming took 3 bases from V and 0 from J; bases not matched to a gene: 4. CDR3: CASSPQGQGSTDTQYF. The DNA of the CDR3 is TGTGCCAGCTCACCCCAAGGACAGGGGAGCACAGATACGCAGTATTTT.

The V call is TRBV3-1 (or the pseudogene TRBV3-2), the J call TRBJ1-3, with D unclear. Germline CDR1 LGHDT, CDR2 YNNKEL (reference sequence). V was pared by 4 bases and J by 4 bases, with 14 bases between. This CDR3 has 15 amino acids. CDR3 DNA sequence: TGTGCCAGCAGCCCCGTATCTCGAGGGGGAAACACCATATATTTT. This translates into CASSPVSRGGNTIYF.

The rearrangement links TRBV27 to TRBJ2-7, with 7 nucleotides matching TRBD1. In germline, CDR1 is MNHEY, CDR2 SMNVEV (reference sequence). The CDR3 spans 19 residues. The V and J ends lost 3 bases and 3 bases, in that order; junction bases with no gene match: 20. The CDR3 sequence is CASSFYGTVPMGALYEQYF. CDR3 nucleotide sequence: TGTGCCAGCAGTTTCTACGGGACAGTCCCTATGGGGGCCCTCTACGAGCAGTACTTC.

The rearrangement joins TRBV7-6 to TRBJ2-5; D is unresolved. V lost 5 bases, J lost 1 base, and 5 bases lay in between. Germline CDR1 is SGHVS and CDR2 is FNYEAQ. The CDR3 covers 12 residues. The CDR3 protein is CASSLAQETQYF. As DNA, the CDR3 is TGTGCCAGCAGCCTGGCCCAAGAGACCCAGTACTTC.

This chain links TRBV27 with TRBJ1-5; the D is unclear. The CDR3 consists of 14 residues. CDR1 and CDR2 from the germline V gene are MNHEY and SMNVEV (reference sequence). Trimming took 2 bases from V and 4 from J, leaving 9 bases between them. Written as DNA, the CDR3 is TGTGCCAGCAGTTTAGGACGAAGTAATCAGCCCCAGCATTTT. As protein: CASSLGRSNQPQHF.

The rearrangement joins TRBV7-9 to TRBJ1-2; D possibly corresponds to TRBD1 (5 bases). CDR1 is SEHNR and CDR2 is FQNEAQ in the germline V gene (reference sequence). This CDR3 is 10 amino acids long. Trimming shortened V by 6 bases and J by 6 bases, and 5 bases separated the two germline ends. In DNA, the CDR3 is TGTGCCAGCAGGGGGGATGGCTACACCTTC. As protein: CASRGDGYTF.

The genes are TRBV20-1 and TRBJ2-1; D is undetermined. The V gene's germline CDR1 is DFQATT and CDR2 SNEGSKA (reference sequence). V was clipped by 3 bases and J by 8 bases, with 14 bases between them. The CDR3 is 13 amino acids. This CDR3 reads CSASRAGLDEQFF. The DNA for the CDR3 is TGCAGTGCTAGTCGCGCTGGCCTCGATGAGCAGTTCTTC.

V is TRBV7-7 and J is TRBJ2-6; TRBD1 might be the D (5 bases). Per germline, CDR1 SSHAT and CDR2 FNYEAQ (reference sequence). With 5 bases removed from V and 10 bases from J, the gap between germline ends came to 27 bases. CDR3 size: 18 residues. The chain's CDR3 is CASSGHSKCHKVGNVLTF. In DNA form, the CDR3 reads TGTGCCAGCAGCGGACATAGTAAGTGCCACAAAGTCGGGAACGTCCTGACTTTC.

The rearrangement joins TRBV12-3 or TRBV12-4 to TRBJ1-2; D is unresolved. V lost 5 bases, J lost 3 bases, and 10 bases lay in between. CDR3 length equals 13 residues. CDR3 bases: TGTGCCAGCAGTCTACCAGATTACTATGGCTACACCTTC. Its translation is CASSLPDYYGYTF.

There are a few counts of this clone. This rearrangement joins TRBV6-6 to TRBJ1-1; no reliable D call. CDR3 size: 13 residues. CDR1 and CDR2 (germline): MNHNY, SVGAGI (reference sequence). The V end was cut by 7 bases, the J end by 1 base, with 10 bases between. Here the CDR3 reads CASITRANTEAFF. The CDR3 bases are TGTGCCAGCATAACCCGGGCGAACACTGAAGCTTTCTTT.

CDR3 nucleotide sequence: TGTGCCGTGACTGTCGCTAGCACAGATACGCAGTATTTT. Translating it yields CAVTVASTDTQYF. The chain combines TRBV10-3 with TRBJ2-3, with D unclear. CDR3 length equals 13 residues. V was clipped by 11 bases and J by 0 bases, with 12 bases between them. Germline CDR1 reads ENHRY; CDR2 reads SYGVKD.

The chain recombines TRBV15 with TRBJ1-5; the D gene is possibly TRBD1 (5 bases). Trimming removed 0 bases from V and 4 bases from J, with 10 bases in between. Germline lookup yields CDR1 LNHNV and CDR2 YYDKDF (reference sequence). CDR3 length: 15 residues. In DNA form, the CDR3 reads TGTGCCACCAGCAGAGATGGCAGGGAAAATCAGCCCCAGCATTTT. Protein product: CATSRDGRENQPQHF.

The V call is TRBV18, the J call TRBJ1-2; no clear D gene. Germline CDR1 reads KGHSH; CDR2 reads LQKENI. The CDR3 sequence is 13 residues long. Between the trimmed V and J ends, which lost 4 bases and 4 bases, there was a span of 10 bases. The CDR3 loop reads CASSLEAGYGYTF. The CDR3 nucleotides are TGTGCCAGCTCACTAGAGGCAGGCTATGGCTACACCTTC.

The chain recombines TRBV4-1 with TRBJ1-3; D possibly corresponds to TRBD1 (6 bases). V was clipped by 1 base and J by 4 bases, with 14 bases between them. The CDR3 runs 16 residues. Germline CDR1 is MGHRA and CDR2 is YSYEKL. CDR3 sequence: CASSQGQGFIGNTIYF. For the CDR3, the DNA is TGCGCCAGCAGCCAAGGGCAGGGGTTTATCGGAAACACCATATATTTT.

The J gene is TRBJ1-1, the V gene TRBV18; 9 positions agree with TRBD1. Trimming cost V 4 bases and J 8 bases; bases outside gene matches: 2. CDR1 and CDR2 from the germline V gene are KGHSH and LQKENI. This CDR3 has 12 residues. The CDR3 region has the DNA TGTGCCAGCTCACAGGACAGGGGCGAAGCTTTCTTT. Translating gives CASSQDRGEAFF.

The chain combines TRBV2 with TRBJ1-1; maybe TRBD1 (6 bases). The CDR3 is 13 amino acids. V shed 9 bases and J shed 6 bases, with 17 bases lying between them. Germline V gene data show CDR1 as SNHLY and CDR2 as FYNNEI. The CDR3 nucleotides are TGTGCCAGTGCCCCGGGGACAAACCCTGAAGCTTTCTTT. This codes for CASAPGTNPEAFF. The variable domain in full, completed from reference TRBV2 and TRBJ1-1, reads EPEVTQTPSHQVTQMGQEVILRCVPISNHLYFYWYRQILGQKVEFLVSFYNNEISEKSEIFDDQFSVERPDGSNFTLKIRSTKLEDSAMYFCASAPGTNPEAFFGQGTRLTVV.

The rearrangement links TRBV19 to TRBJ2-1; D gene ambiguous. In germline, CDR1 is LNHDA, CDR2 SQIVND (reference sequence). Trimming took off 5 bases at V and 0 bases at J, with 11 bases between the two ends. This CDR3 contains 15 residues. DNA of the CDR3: TGTGCCAGTAGTCTGAGCGATGACTCCTACAATGAGCAGTTCTTC. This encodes CASSLSDDSYNEQFF.

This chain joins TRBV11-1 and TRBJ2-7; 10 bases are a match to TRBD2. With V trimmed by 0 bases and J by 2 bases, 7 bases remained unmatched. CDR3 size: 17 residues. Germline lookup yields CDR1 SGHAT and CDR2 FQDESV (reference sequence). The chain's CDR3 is CASSLAGAAGGPYEQYF. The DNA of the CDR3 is TGTGCCAGCAGCTTAGCAGGGGCAGCGGGAGGGCCCTACGAGCAGTACTTC.

CDR3 bases: TGTGCCAGCTCACCACCGGACCTCTCCACGAGCGGCTACACCTTC. Protein sequence: CASSPPDLSTSGYTF. This chain links TRBV18 with TRBJ1-2; D ambiguous. CDR1 and CDR2 from the germline V gene are KGHSH and LQKENI. The CDR3 runs 15 residues. The V and J ends lost 0 bases and 8 bases respectively, with 16 bases between them.

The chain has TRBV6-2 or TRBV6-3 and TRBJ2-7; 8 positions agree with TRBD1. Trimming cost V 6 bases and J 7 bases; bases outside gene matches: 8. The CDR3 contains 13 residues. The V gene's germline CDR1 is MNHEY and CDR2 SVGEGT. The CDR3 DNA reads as TGTGCCAGCAGCGACAGGGGCTCTGAAGAGCAGTACTTC. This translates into CASSDRGSEEQYF.

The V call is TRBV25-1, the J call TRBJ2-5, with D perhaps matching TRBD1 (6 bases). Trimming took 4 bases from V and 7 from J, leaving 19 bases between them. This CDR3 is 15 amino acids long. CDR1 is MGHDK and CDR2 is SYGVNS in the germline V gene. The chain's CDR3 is CASSAGVIDPGTQYF. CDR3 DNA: TGTGCCAGCAGTGCAGGGGTCATTGACCCGGGGACCCAGTACTTC.

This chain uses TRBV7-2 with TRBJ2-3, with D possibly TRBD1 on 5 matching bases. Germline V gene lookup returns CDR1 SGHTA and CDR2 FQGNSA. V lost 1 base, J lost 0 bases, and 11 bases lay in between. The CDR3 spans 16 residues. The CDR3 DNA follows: TGTGCCAGCAGCTTAGGCGTCAGGGAAAGCACAGATACGCAGTATTTT. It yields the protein CASSLGVRESTDTQYF.

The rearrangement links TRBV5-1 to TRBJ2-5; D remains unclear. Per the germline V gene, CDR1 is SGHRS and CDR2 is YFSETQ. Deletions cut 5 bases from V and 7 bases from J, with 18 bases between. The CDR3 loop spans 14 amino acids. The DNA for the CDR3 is TGCGCCAGCAGTTTCACCAAACCTGCTGGGACCCAGTACTTC. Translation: CASSFTKPAGTQYF.

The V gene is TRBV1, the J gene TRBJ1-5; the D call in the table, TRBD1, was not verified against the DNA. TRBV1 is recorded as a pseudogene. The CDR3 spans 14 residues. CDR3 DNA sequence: TGCACCAGCAGCATCCGACAGGACAATCAGCCCCAGCATTTT. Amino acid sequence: CTSSIRQDNQPQHF.

The CDR3 protein is CASSPLSGRGVDTQYF. Written as DNA, the CDR3 is TGTGCCAGCAGCCCTCTGAGCGGGAGAGGTGTAGATACGCAGTATTTT. The J gene is TRBJ2-3, the V gene TRBV5-4; 8 positions match TRBD2. Looked up from germline, CDR1 is SGHNT and CDR2 is YYREEE (reference sequence). The CDR3 is 16 amino acids. With 4 bases clipped from V and 5 bases from J, the junction kept 12 bases outside the gene matches.

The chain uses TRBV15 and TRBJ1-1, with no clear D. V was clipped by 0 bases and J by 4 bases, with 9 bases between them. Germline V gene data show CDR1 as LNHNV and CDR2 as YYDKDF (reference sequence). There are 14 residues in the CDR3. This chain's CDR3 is CATSRDVRATEAFF. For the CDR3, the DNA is TGTGCCACCAGCAGAGATGTGAGGGCCACTGAAGCTTTCTTT.

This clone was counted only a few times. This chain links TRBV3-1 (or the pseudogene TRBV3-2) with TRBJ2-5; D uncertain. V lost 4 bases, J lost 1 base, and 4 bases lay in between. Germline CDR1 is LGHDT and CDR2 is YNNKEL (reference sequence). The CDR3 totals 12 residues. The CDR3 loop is CASSRGQETQYF. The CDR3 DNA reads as TGTGCCAGCAGCCGGGGCCAAGAGACCCAGTACTTC.

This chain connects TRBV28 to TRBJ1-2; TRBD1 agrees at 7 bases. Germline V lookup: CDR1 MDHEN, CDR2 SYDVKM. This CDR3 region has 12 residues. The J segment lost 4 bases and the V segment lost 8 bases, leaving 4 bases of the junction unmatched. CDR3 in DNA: TGTGCCAGCCTCAGGGGGGGCTATGGCTACACCTTC. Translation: CASLRGGYGYTF.

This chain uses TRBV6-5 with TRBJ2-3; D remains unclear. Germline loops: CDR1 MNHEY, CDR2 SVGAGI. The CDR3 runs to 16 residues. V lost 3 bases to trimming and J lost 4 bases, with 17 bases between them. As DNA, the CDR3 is TGTGCCAGCAGTTATCGAGCGCTCTCATCGGCAGATACGCAGTATTTT. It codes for CASSYRALSSADTQYF.

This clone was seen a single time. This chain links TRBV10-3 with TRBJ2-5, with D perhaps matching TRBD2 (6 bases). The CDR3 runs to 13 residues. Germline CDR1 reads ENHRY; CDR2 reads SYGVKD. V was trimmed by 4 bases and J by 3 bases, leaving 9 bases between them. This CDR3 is CAISARREETQYF. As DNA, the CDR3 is TGTGCCATCAGTGCCCGGAGGGAAGAGACCCAGTACTTC.

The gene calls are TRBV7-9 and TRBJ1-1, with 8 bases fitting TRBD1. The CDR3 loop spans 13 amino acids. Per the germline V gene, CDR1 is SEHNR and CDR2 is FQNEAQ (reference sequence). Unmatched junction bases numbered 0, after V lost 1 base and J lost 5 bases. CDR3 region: CASSLDRGTEAFF. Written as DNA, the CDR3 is TGTGCCAGCAGCTTAGACAGGGGGACTGAAGCTTTCTTT.

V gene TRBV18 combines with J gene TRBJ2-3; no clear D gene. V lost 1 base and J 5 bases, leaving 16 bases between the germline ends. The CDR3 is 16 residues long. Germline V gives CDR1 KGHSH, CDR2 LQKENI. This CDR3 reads CASSPQGPAVEDTQYF. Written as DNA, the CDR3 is TGTGCCAGCTCACCACAGGGCCCAGCAGTGGAAGATACGCAGTATTTT.